Listed here are 28 T cell receptor beta chains from one sample, sequenced in a study of blood T cell repertoires in COVID-19. Clones were read by immunoSEQ multiplex PCR, and TCRdb kept only the in-frame ones, dropping some. Of 200,000 to 300,000 clones listed, around nine tenths are singletons. What was sequenced was peripheral blood. These receptors originate from a man aged 25-40 years with active or convalescent COVID-19.

V gene TRBV2 combines with J gene TRBJ2-5; 15 bases fit TRBD2. The V gene end was trimmed by 6 bases and the J gene end by 0 bases; junction bases not matched to a gene: 11. Germline lookup yields CDR1 SNHLY and CDR2 FYNNEI. The CDR3 consists of 19 residues. In nucleotides, the CDR3 is TGTGCCAGCAGCGGACTACGGACTAGCGGGGGGGTAGACCAAGAGACCCAGTACTTC. Residues: CASSGLRTSGGVDQETQYF.

V and J are TRBV11-2 and TRBJ1-2, with 9 bases matching TRBD1. The length of the CDR3 is 14 residues. Germline V gene data show CDR1 as SGHAT and CDR2 as FQNNGV. With V trimmed by 4 bases and J by 4 bases, 4 bases remained unmatched. CDR3 sequence reads: CASSWDRAGYGYTF. CDR3 sequence (DNA): TGTGCCAGCAGCTGGGACAGGGCCGGCTATGGCTACACCTTC.

CDR3 DNA: TGCGCCAGCAGCCAAGACCCCCCAGTCGGAAACACCATATATTTT. Protein sequence: CASSQDPPVGNTIYF. V gene TRBV4-1 combines with J gene TRBJ1-3; the D is unclear. V dropped 0 bases and J dropped 4 bases, with 10 bases sitting between them. This CDR3 is built from 15 residues. The germline gives CDR1 MGHRA, CDR2 YSYEKL.

This rearrangement joins TRBV15 to TRBJ1-5, with a tentative D call TRBD1 (6 bases). Trimming pared 0 bases from V and 5 bases from J, leaving 11 bases between. This CDR3 contains 15 residues. Germline V gives CDR1 LNHNV, CDR2 YYDKDF (reference sequence). The CDR3 DNA sequence: TGTGCCACCAGCAGAGATCCAGGGGTTTATCAGCCCCAGCATTTT. Its translation: CATSRDPGVYQPQHF.

The rearrangement joins TRBV10-3 to TRBJ2-1; 7 bases are a match to TRBD1. Germline V gene lookup returns CDR1 ENHRY and CDR2 SYGVKD. Losses at the gene ends were 6 bases for V and 6 bases for J; bases not matched to a gene: 5. The CDR3 is made up of 13 amino acids. CDR3 protein: CAIRQGVVNEQFF. CDR3 coding DNA: TGTGCCATCAGGCAGGGGGTAGTCAATGAGCAGTTCTTC.

The V and J genes are TRBV27 and TRBJ2-6; D gene unclear. Germline loops: CDR1 MNHEY, CDR2 SMNVEV (reference sequence). Trimming removed 9 bases at V and 0 bases at J, with 15 bases between. This CDR3 comprises 16 residues. DNA for the CDR3: TGTGCCAGTTCGCAGGAAAGAAGCTCTGGGGCCAACGTCCTGACTTTC. This codes for CASSQERSSGANVLTF.

V and J are TRBV27 and TRBJ2-7; the match to TRBD1 covers 12 bases. CDR3 length: 16 amino acids. The germline V gene encodes CDR1 MNHEY and CDR2 SMNVEV (reference sequence). J was trimmed by 3 bases and V by 6 bases; bases with no gene match: 9. The CDR3 loop reads CASRGTGGGPGYEQYF. In DNA, the CDR3 is TGTGCCAGCAGAGGGACAGGGGGCGGTCCGGGCTACGAGCAGTACTTC.

The sample holds one count of this clone. The chain carries TRBV19 and TRBJ1-5; D is unresolved. This CDR3 comprises 16 residues. Trimming shortened V by 0 bases and J by 4 bases, and 13 bases separated the two germline ends. Germline V gives CDR1 LNHDA, CDR2 SQIVND (reference sequence). For the CDR3, the DNA is TGTGCCAGTAGTATAGATGATTCGCGGGTAAATCAGCCCCAGCATTTT. Protein product: CASSIDDSRVNQPQHF.

Here the CDR3 DNA reads TGCGCCAGCAGCCACGCGTTGGACAGCGCTACCTCCTACGAGCAGTACTTC. It yields the protein CASSHALDSATSYEQYF. This chain joins TRBV5-1 and TRBJ2-7, with D perhaps TRBD1 (6 bases). Germline CDR1 reads SGHRS; CDR2 reads YFSETQ. This CDR3 spans 17 amino acids. V gave up 4 bases and J gave up 0 bases, with 20 bases separating them. The full variable domain, with the rest looked up from reference TRBV5-1 and TRBJ2-7, is KAGVTQTPRYLIKTRGQQVTLSCSPISGHRSVSWYQQTPGQGLQFLFEYFSETQRNKGNFPGRFSGRQFSNSRSEMNVSTLELGDSALYLCASSHALDSATSYEQYFGPGTRLTVT.

The chain uses TRBV2 and TRBJ1-5; D gene uncertain. The ends were cut back, 7 bases at V and 8 bases at J, with 27 bases in the middle. This CDR3 is 17 amino acids long. Germline CDR1 reads SNHLY; CDR2 reads FYNNEI. The CDR3 region is CASTASGSRWGFEPQHF. DNA for the CDR3: TGTGCCAGCACCGCCTCCGGGAGCAGGTGGGGTTTTGAGCCCCAGCATTTT.

The V gene is TRBV9, the J gene TRBJ1-2; TRBD1 might be the D (5 bases). Deletions cut 0 bases from V and 6 bases from J, with 9 bases between. This CDR3 spans 13 amino acids. The germline gives CDR1 SGDLS, CDR2 YYNGEE. The DNA of the CDR3 is TGTGCCAGCAGCGTAGATGGGGCAGATGGCTACACCTTC. Protein: CASSVDGADGYTF. The full variable domain, rest sourced from reference TRBV9 and TRBJ1-2, is DSGVTQTPKHLITATGQRVTLRCSPRSGDLSVYWYQQSLDQGLQFLIQYYNGEERAKGNILERFSAQQFPDLHSELNLSSLELGDSALYFCASSVDGADGYTFGSGTRLTVV.

The chain has TRBV18 and TRBJ2-3; 10 bases are shared with TRBD2. This CDR3 has 20 amino acids. The J segment lost 6 bases and the V segment lost 0 bases, leaving 18 bases of the junction unmatched. In germline, CDR1 is KGHSH, CDR2 LQKENI. The CDR3 DNA follows: TGTGCCAGCTCACCACCCTTGGGTGGTGGACTAGCGGTGGGGACCGATACGCAGTATTTT. This translates into CASSPPLGGGLAVGTDTQYF.

The V gene is TRBV10-3, the J gene TRBJ1-3; the match to TRBD1 covers 7 bases. Germline values: CDR1 ENHRY, CDR2 SYGVKD. The CDR3 sequence is 14 residues long. Trimming at V came to 3 bases and at J to 7 bases, leaving 6 bases not matched to a gene. The CDR3 here is CAISELNRGNTIYF. DNA of the CDR3: TGTGCCATCAGTGAATTGAACAGGGGTAACACCATATATTTT.

The rearrangement uses TRBV6-5 and TRBJ1-6; no reliable D call. Germline loops: CDR1 MNHEY, CDR2 SVGAGI. V shed 6 bases and J shed 6 bases, with 15 bases lying between them. The CDR3 contains 15 residues. The CDR3 region has the DNA TGTGCCAGCAGGGGTGACGGGAGACTTAATTCACCCCTCCACTTT. This translates into CASRGDGRLNSPLHF.

This chain links TRBV3-1 (or the pseudogene TRBV3-2) with TRBJ2-5, with 7 bases lining up with TRBD2. From germline, CDR1 is LGHDT and CDR2 YNNKEL (reference sequence). After removal of 2 bases from V and 3 bases from J, the junction contained 3 bases not matched to a gene. The CDR3 totals 14 residues. The chain's CDR3 is CASSQLAVKETQYF. In nucleotides, the CDR3 is TGTGCCAGCAGCCAACTAGCGGTTAAAGAGACCCAGTACTTC.

The V and J genes are TRBV15 and TRBJ1-2; TRBD1 matches 9 bases. The CDR3 contains 15 residues. Germline trimming cut 0 bases from V and 6 bases from J; bases unmatched to any gene: 5. The V gene's germline CDR1 is LNHNV and CDR2 YYDKDF (reference sequence). CDR3 sequence: CATSRDSRTGDGYTF. The CDR3 DNA follows: TGTGCCACCAGCAGAGATTCCCGGACAGGGGATGGCTACACCTTC.

V is TRBV30 and J is TRBJ1-1; 7 bases fit TRBD1. Looked up from germline, CDR1 is GTSNPN and CDR2 is SVGIG (reference sequence). Trimming at V came to 4 bases and at J to 3 bases, leaving 11 bases not matched to a gene. The CDR3 has 15 residues. For the CDR3, the DNA is TGTGCCTGGAAAACCTTGGGACAGATACACACTGAAGCTTTCTTT. Its translation: CAWKTLGQIHTEAFF.

The gene calls are TRBV19 and TRBJ1-2; D not certain. The CDR3 extends over 14 amino acids. Germline V CDR1 and CDR2: LNHDA, SQIVND (reference sequence). Trimming removed 6 bases from V and 4 bases from J, with 15 bases in between. CDR3 bases: TGTGCCAGTAGACTTTCTCCTTCTCTCTATGGCTACACCTTC. Protein product: CASRLSPSLYGYTF.

CDR3 sequence (DNA): TGTGCCAGCAGCTTCGGACTAGCGGGACGGTACAATGAGCAGTTCTTC. It yields the protein CASSFGLAGRYNEQFF. The rearrangement uses TRBV11-2 and TRBJ2-1; 12 positions match TRBD2. The junction had 4 bases not matched to a gene; V was cut back by 3 bases and J by 4 bases. The CDR3 has 16 amino acids. Per the germline V gene, CDR1 is SGHAT and CDR2 is FQNNGV. Variable domain in full (rest from reference TRBV11-2 and TRBJ2-1): EAGVAQSPRYKIIEKRQSVAFWCNPISGHATLYWYQQILGQGPKLLIQFQNNGVVDDSQLPKDRFSAERLKGVDSTLKIQPAKLEDSAVYLCASSFGLAGRYNEQFFGPGTRLTVL.

This chain uses TRBV27 with TRBJ1-2; D remains ambiguous. Trimming took off 0 bases at V and 3 bases at J, with 5 bases between the two ends. This CDR3 comprises 13 residues. The germline gives CDR1 MNHEY, CDR2 SMNVEV (reference sequence). The CDR3 DNA reads as TGTGCCAGCAGTTTATCGGGCGACTATGGCTACACCTTC. It codes for CASSLSGDYGYTF.

This clone is a singleton in its sample. The chain carries TRBV7-9 and TRBJ1-4, with 7 bases matching TRBD1. Germline V lookup: CDR1 SEHNR, CDR2 FQNEAQ (reference sequence). The CDR3 is made up of 16 amino acids. The J segment lost 7 bases and the V segment lost 9 bases, leaving 17 bases of the junction unmatched. The CDR3 protein is CASSTGTAMGREKLFF. The DNA of the CDR3 is TGTGCCAGTTCGACCGGGACAGCAATGGGGCGTGAAAAACTGTTTTTT.

The chain combines TRBV19 with TRBJ1-4; D possibly corresponds to TRBD1 (6 bases). Germline CDR1 and CDR2: LNHDA and SQIVND (reference sequence). This CDR3 contains 13 residues. Trimming cost V 10 bases and J 6 bases, with 15 bases left between them. The CDR3 loop is CATEDRFDEKLFF. The CDR3 DNA reads as TGTGCCACCGAGGACAGATTTGATGAAAAACTGTTTTTT.

The V and J genes are TRBV6-1 and TRBJ1-5, with 8 bases lining up with TRBD1. The germline V gene has CDR1 MNHNS and CDR2 SASEGT. With 2 bases clipped from V and 2 bases from J, the junction kept 5 bases outside the gene matches. The CDR3 extends over 16 amino acids. This chain's CDR3 is CASSEQPGQGNQPQHF. The CDR3 coding sequence is TGTGCCAGCAGTGAACAACCGGGACAGGGCAATCAGCCCCAGCATTTT.

The CDR3 region has the DNA TGCGCCAGCAGCGAGTTGGGGACTAGCGGCAATGAGCAGTTCTTC. Translating gives CASSELGTSGNEQFF. This chain joins TRBV5-1 and TRBJ2-1; 11 positions agree with TRBD2. With 4 bases clipped from V and 6 bases from J, the junction kept 6 bases outside the gene matches. CDR3 length: 15 residues. Germline-derived CDR1 and CDR2 are SGHRS and YFSETQ.

The rearrangement links TRBV6-5 to TRBJ1-2; 9 bases map to TRBD1. Germline CDR1 and CDR2: MNHEY and SVGAGI. V was clipped by 5 bases and J by 4 bases; unmatched bases: 8. This CDR3 is built from 15 residues. The CDR3 nucleotides read TGTGCCAGCAGTAGCCGGGACAGGGTTATCTATGGCTACACCTTC. Protein product: CASSSRDRVIYGYTF.

The rearrangement links TRBV9 to TRBJ2-2, with TRBD1 identical over 9 bases. Germline lookup yields CDR1 SGDLS and CDR2 YYNGEE. V was pared by 4 bases and J by 7 bases, with 14 bases of the junction left unmatched. The CDR3 is 17 residues long. CDR3 DNA: TGTGCCAGCAGCTTATCACCGATACAGGGGGCGGGCGGGGAGCTGTTTTTT. As protein: CASSLSPIQGAGGELFF.

Here the CDR3 reads CASSLRYSNQPQHF. CDR3 nucleotide sequence: TGTGCCAGCAGTTTGCGCTACTCTAATCAGCCCCAGCATTTT. The chain uses TRBV27 and TRBJ1-5; unclear D gene. In germline, CDR1 is MNHEY, CDR2 SMNVEV (reference sequence). CDR3 length: 14 residues. V was shortened by 3 bases and J by 4 bases, with 10 bases between the two germline ends.

CDR3 region: CASSVTTDSYEQYF. As DNA, the CDR3 is TGTGCCAGTAGTGTGACGACAGACTCCTACGAGCAGTACTTC. The V gene is TRBV19, the J gene TRBJ2-7, with D perhaps TRBD1 (5 bases). CDR1 LNHDA and CDR2 SQIVND come from the germline V gene (reference sequence). The CDR3 totals 14 residues. Trimming left V 5 bases short and J 0 bases short, with 11 bases between. The full variable domain, completed using reference TRBV19 and TRBJ2-7, is DGGITQSPKYLFRKEGQNVTLSCEQNLNHDAMYWYRQDPGQGLRLIYYSQIVNDFQKGDIAEGYSVSREKKESFPLTVTSAQKNPTAFYLCASSVTTDSYEQYFGPGTRLTVT.